This T cell receptor (beta chain) stems from a study of blood T cell repertoires in COVID-19. Study-level information: Samples came from the United States, Italy and Spain, spanning acute and convalescent COVID-19. T cells, B-cell-depleted T cells, or PBMCs provided the cDNA or gDNA that served as material.

Per the original data handling: Researchers report that nucleated cell counts were estimated from reference gene primer amplification. TCRdb's copy holds only in-frame clones and misses some; the assay was immunoSEQ multiplex PCR. V and J calls plus clone size are reproduced from that table; the DNA served to infer D and trimming. The sample has roughly 150,000 clones, roughly nine tenths seen once; the top ten hold more than 2%. The germline V and J ends were trimmed by 3 bases and 4 bases, with 22 bases remaining between them. Germline V gives CDR1 LNHDA, CDR2 SQIVND (reference sequence). The CDR3 is 18 residues long.

This chain joins TRBV19 and TRBJ1-5; D remains ambiguous. The sequence derives from a woman aged 70-85 years with acute or convalescent COVID-19. Specimen: peripheral blood. The CDR3 DNA follows: TGTGCCAGTAGTATCCGGGTCGGCAGAGGCCCGATAAATCAGCCCCAGCATTTT. The encoded protein is CASSIRVGRGPINQPQHF.